These 7 T cell receptor beta chains originate from one sample sequenced in a study of lymphopenia after photon versus proton radiotherapy. Assay used: immunoSEQ multiplex PCR; TCRdb lists only in-frame clones, some missing. The top ten clones hold 2% to 3% of a sample with around 63,000 clones, around 86% of them seen once. The specimen comprised peripheral blood, sampled from a patient treated with photon-based radiotherapy. The receptors shown here come from a man between 35 and 55 years old with gastric cancer.

A few counts support this clone. In the same sample, other DNA sequences code for this CDR3. The chain employs TRBV9 and TRBJ1-6; a possible D gene is TRBD1 (6 bases). CDR1 is SGDLS and CDR2 is YYNGEE in the germline V gene. The CDR3 extends over 15 amino acids. Trimming left V 3 bases short and J 7 bases short, with 14 bases between. CDR3 DNA: TGTGCCAGCAGCGGGGGTCGGGGGCGCAATTCACCCCTCCACTTT. Its protein product is CASSGGRGRNSPLHF. Using reference TRBV9 and TRBJ1-6 for the parts outside the CDR3, the full variable domain is DSGVTQTPKHLITATGQRVTLRCSPRSGDLSVYWYQQSLDQGLQFLIQYYNGEERAKGNILERFSAQQFPDLHSELNLSSLELGDSALYFCASSGGRGRNSPLHFGNGTRLTVT.

J is TRBJ1-1 and V is TRBV6-6; D remains unclear. CDR3 length: 16 residues. Germline V CDR1 and CDR2: MNHNY, SVGAGI (reference sequence). V shed 0 bases and J shed 0 bases, with 11 bases lying between them. DNA for the CDR3: TGTGCCAGCAGTTACTCGTGGGGTCAGATGAACACTGAAGCTTTCTTT. Translation gives CASSYSWGQMNTEAFF.

The chain couples TRBV5-6 to TRBJ2-7; 11 nucleotides align to TRBD1. CDR1 SGHDT and CDR2 YYEEEE come from the germline V gene. Losses at the gene ends were 3 bases for V and 4 bases for J; bases not matched to a gene: 3. The CDR3 runs 14 residues. The CDR3 protein is CASSWGQGGYEQYF. The CDR3 DNA reads TGTGCCAGCAGCTGGGGACAGGGGGGATACGAGCAGTACTTC. Full variable domain (rest looked up from reference TRBV5-6 and TRBJ2-7): DAGVTQSPTHLIKTRGQQVTLRCSPKSGHDTVSWYQQALGQGPQFIFQYYEEEERQRGNFPDRFSGHQFPNYSSELNVNALLLGDSALYLCASSWGQGGYEQYFGPGTRLTVT.

This chain joins TRBV2 and TRBJ1-6, with D hard to call. This CDR3 is built from 19 residues. V dropped 6 bases and J dropped 0 bases, with 21 bases sitting between them. Germline V gene lookup returns CDR1 SNHLY and CDR2 FYNNEI. CDR3 loop: CASSPPEGPLSSYNSPLHF. CDR3 sequence (DNA): TGTGCCAGCAGCCCACCGGAAGGGCCTCTAAGCTCCTATAATTCACCCCTCCACTTT. The full variable domain, its missing parts supplied by reference TRBV2 and TRBJ1-6, is EPEVTQTPSHQVTQMGQEVILRCVPISNHLYFYWYRQILGQKVEFLVSFYNNEISEKSEIFDDQFSVERPDGSNFTLKIRSTKLEDSAMYFCASSPPEGPLSSYNSPLHFGNGTRLTVT.

The chain joins TRBV19 to TRBJ1-1; 7 nucleotides align to TRBD1. V gave up 10 bases and J gave up 3 bases; unmatched junction bases: 8. Germline CDR1 and CDR2: LNHDA and SQIVND (reference sequence). This CDR3 has 13 amino acids. The CDR3 reads CATKGQMDTEAFF. The CDR3 region has the DNA TGTGCCACAAAGGGACAGATGGACACTGAAGCTTTCTTT.

The chain carries TRBV11-1 and TRBJ2-1; D not resolved. The V and J ends lost 5 bases and 1 base respectively, with 12 bases between them. Germline CDR1 is SGHAT and CDR2 is FQDESV (reference sequence). This CDR3 has 15 amino acids. CDR3 sequence reads: CASSQGWGSYNEQFF. CDR3 in DNA: TGTGCCAGCAGCCAAGGCTGGGGTTCCTACAATGAGCAGTTCTTC. Looking up the rest from reference TRBV11-1 and TRBJ2-1 gives the full variable domain: EAEVAQSPRYKITEKSQAVAFWCDPISGHATLYWYRQILGQGPELLVQFQDESVVDDSQLPKDRFSAERLKGVDSTLKIQPAELGDSAMYLCASSQGWGSYNEQFFGPGTRLTVL.

The table lists this clone with a count of one. The chain couples TRBV10-3 to TRBJ1-5; 11 bases are shared with TRBD1. CDR3 length: 14 residues. After removal of 6 bases from V and 7 bases from J, the junction contained 5 bases not matched to a gene. The V gene's germline CDR1 is ENHRY and CDR2 SYGVKD. CDR3 sequence (DNA): TGTGCCATCAGCGGGACAGGGGGAGAACAGCCCCAGCATTTT. Translated: CAISGTGGEQPQHF.